This TCR beta chain originates from a study of cytomegalovirus exposure and HLA in healthy donors. The study ran its PCR with 60 Vbeta and 13 Jbeta primers. TCRdb's table, derived via immunoSEQ multiplex PCR, lists solely in-frame clones and lacks some. This repertoire includes about 130,000 clones. The TCR was taken from a woman in her thirties or forties in good health and CMV-seropositive. The sequenced material came from PBMCs.

The CDR3 DNA is TGTGCCAGCAGATTCGACAGGGGCGCGGATACGCAGTATTTT. Protein product: CASRFDRGADTQYF. The rearrangement uses TRBV6-1 and TRBJ2-3, with 8 bases lining up with TRBD1. Trimming cost V 6 bases and J 6 bases; bases outside gene matches: 8. This CDR3 comprises 14 residues. Germline lookup yields CDR1 MNHNS and CDR2 SASEGT.